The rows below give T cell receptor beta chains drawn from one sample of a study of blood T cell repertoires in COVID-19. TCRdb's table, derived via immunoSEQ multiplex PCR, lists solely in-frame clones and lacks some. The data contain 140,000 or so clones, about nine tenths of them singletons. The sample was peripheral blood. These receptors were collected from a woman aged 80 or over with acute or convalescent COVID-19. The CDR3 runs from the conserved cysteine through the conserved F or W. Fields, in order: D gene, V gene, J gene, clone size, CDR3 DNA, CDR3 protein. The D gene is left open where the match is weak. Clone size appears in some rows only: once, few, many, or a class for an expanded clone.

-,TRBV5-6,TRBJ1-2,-,TGTGCCAGCAGCTTGGGAGGGGGCTATGGCTACACCTTC,CASSLGGGYGYTF
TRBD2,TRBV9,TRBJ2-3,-,TGTGCCAGCAGCGTAGAGGTCAGCGGGGGGATAGATACGCAGTATTTT,CASSVEVSGGIDTQYF
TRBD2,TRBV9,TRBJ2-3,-,TGTGCCAGCAGCGCTAGCGGGGGTTCAGATACGCAGTATTTT,CASSASGGSDTQYF
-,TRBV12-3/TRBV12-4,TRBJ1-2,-,TGTGCCAGCAGTTTAGGCGCGGCCTATGGCTACACCTTC,CASSLGAAYGYTF
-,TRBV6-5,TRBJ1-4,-,TGTGCCAGCAGTTCTCACAGTGCAACTAATGAAAAACTGTTTTTT,CASSSHSATNEKLFF
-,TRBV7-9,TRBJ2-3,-,TGTGCCAGCAGCTTCTTATCCGGGTCGACAGATACGCAGTATTTT,CASSFLSGSTDTQYF
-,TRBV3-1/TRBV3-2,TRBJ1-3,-,TGTGCCAGCAGCACCCACAGGGCCGGAAACACCATATATTTT,CASSTHRAGNTIYF
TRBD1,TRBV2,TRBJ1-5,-,TGTGCCAACGCAGGGGGTCCCAATCAGCCCCAGCATTTT,CANAGGPNQPQHF
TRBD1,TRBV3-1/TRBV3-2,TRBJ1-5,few,TGTGCCAGCAGCCAAGGAGGGGGCGGGAATCAGCCCCAGCATTTT,CASSQGGGGNQPQHF
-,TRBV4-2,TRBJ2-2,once,TGTGCCAGCAGCCAAGCGGCGGGGACCAGCGAGCGGAGCGGGGAGCTGTTTTTT,CASSQAAGTSERSGELFF
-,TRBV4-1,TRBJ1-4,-,TGCGCCAGCAGCCAAGCTGGTCCAGGTTGGGAGGAAAAACTGTTTTTT,CASSQAGPGWEEKLFF
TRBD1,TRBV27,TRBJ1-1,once,TGTGCCAGCAGACGCAAGGGCAACGGACAGGTAGCTCAAGGGAACACTGAAGCTTTCTTT,CASRRKGNGQVAQGNTEAFF
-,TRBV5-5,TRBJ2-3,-,TGTGCCAGCAGCTCGTTAACAGGCACAGATACGCAGTATTTT,CASSSLTGTDTQYF
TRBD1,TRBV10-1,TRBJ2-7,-,TGCGCCAGCAGTTCCGGGACAGGGACCTACGAGCAGTACTTC,CASSSGTGTYEQYF
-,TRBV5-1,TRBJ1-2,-,TGCGCCAGCAGCTTGGCGGGTCCCTCCTTCGCCCCTAACTATGGCTACACCTTC,CASSLAGPSFAPNYGYTF
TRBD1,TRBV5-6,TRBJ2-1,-,TGTGCCAGCAGCCGACCGGGACAGGCCATAGTTGAACAGTTCTTC,CASSRPGQAIVEQFF
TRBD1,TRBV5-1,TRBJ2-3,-,TGCGCCAGCAGCTCACAAGACAGGGGAGATACGCAGTATTTT,CASSSQDRGDTQYF
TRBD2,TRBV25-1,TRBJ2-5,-,TGTGCCAGCAGTGCCGGGACTAGGGGGAAAGAGACCCAGTACTTC,CASSAGTRGKETQYF
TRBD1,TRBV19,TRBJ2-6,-,TGTGCCAGTAGTATCGGGACAGCCACCTTGGGGGCCAACGTCCTGACTTTC,CASSIGTATLGANVLTF
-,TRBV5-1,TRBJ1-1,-,TGCGCCAGCAGCTTGTCAGGAATGAACACTGAAGCTTTCTTT,CASSLSGMNTEAFF
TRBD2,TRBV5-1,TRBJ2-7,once,TGCGCCAGCCAACTAGCGGGGGTTGACGAGCAGTACTTC,CASQLAGVDEQYF
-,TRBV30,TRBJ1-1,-,TGTGCCTGGAGTGTTGGGACACAAAAAGCTTTCTTT,CAWSVGTQKAFF
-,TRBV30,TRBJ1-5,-,TGTGCCTGGAGTGTGGGGACACTAGATCAGCCCCAGCATTTT,CAWSVGTLDQPQHF
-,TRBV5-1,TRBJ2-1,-,TGCGCCAGCAGCTTGGACAGACAGTACAATGAGCAGTTCTTC,CASSLDRQYNEQFF
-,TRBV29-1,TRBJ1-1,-,TGCAGCGTTGAAGATCAGGGTAAACGAACTGAAGCTTTCTTT,CSVEDQGKRTEAFF
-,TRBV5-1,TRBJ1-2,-,TGCGCCAGCAGCTTGGAAGAGGTTAACTATGGCTACACCTTC,CASSLEEVNYGYTF
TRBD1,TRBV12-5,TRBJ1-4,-,TGTGCTAGTGGTCTCGGACAGGGCAGCGCAACTAATGAAAAACTGTTTTTT,CASGLGQGSATNEKLFF
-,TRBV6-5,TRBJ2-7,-,TGTGCCAGCAGTAACAGCTACGAGCAGTACTTC,CASSNSYEQYF
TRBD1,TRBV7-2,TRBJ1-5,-,TGTGCCAGCAGCTTACAAAGGACAGGGACTCAGCCCCAGCATTTT,CASSLQRTGTQPQHF
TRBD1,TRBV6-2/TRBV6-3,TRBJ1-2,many,TGTGCCAGCAGCTTTATGACAGGGTGGTCTAACTATGGCTACACCTTC,CASSFMTGWSNYGYTF
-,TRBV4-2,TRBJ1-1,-,TGTGCCAGCAGTCTCCGCCCGGGGGGCAGGAACACTGAAGCTTTCTTT,CASSLRPGGRNTEAFF
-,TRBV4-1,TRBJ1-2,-,TGCGCCAGCAGCCAAGAGACGGGTAACTATGGCTACACCTTC,CASSQETGNYGYTF
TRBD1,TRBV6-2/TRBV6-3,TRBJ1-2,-,TGTGCCAGCAGTTACTCCGGGACAGTCTATGGCTACACCTTC,CASSYSGTVYGYTF
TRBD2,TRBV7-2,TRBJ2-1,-,TGTGCCAGCAGCCGGGAGGCTCTTGCGGAAAATGAGCAGTTCTTC,CASSREALAENEQFF
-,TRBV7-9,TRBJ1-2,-,TGTGCCAGCAGGGTTGGCCAAAACTATGGCTACACCTTC,CASRVGQNYGYTF
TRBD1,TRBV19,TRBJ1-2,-,TGTGCCAGTTCGAAATTTTTGGACAGGTCCGTCTATGGCTACACCTTC,CASSKFLDRSVYGYTF
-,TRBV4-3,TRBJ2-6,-,TGCGCCAGCAGCCAAGCTCACCATACTAGCAGCTCTGGGGCCAACGTCCTGACTTTC,CASSQAHHTSSSGANVLTF
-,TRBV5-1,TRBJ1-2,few,TGCGCCAGCAGCTTGGCAGGAGGGTTCTCCTATGGCTACACCTTC,CASSLAGGFSYGYTF
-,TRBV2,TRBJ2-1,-,TGTGCCAGCAGTGAAGAGGCCCCCTTGCTAGACAATGAGCAGTTCTTC,CASSEEAPLLDNEQFF
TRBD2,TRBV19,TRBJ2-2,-,TGTGCCAGTAGTACCCAGCGGGGGCCTTACACCGGGGAGCTGTTTTTT,CASSTQRGPYTGELFF
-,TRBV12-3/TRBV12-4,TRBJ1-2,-,TGTGCCAGCAGTTTGGGGGGGAACTATGGCTACACCTTC,CASSLGGNYGYTF
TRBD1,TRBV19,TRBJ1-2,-,TGTGCCAGTAGTGCGCCGGGACAGGGTTATGGTCATGGCTACACCTTC,CASSAPGQGYGHGYTF
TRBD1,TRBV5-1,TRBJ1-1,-,TGCGCCAGCAGCCAAAGACAGGGCGGTGATGAAGCTTTCTTT,CASSQRQGGDEAFF
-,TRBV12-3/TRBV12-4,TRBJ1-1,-,TGTGCCAGCAGTTTTGGGGGGGGAGAAGCTTTCTTT,CASSFGGGEAFF
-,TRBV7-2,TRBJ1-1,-,TGTGCCAGCAGCTTAATACAGTCGAACACTGAAGCTTTCTTT,CASSLIQSNTEAFF
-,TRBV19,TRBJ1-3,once,TGTGCCACAGTAAGGCGCCAGGGGTCTGGAAACACCATATATTTT,CATVRRQGSGNTIYF
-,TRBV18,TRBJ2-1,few,TGTGCCAGCTCACCAGCTAGCCTGCGGAATGAGCAGTTCTTC,CASSPASLRNEQFF